This T cell receptor beta chain appears in the sequencing data of a study of T cell changes during pregnancy in multiple sclerosis. Method: immunoSEQ multiplex PCR; TCRdb's copy keeps in-frame clones and lacks some. The table has around 72,000 clones, over 80% seen once; the top ten hold around 0.45%. Trimming stripped 7 bases from V and 0 bases from J, with 13 bases between. Germline V lookup: CDR1 MNHEY, CDR2 SMNVEV (reference sequence). The CDR3 has 14 residues. This material consisted of CD4+ T cells from peripheral blood mononuclear cells, taken before pregnancy. This receptor was identified in a female donor with multiple sclerosis, enrolled in a pregnancy study. The genes are TRBV27 and TRBJ2-7; D is perhaps TRBD1 (5 bases). CDR3 nucleotide sequence: TGTGCCAGCAAGGCGGACACCAGCTCCTACGAGCAGTACTTC. Residues: CASKADTSSYEQYF.